These 9 T cell receptor beta chains were sequenced from one sample in a study of T cell responses to AZD1222 COVID-19 vaccine. The repertoire was sequenced with immunoSEQ multiplex PCR; TCRdb's copy has only in-frame clones and lacks some. The table has about 120,000 clones, more than 75% seen once; the top ten hold 6.5% to 9.5%. The source material was peripheral blood, sampled on day 0 of AZD1222 vaccination. All receptors come from an adult in good health.

The chain carries TRBV24-1 and TRBJ2-1, with D perhaps matching TRBD2 (5 bases). Germline assignment: CDR1 KGHDR and CDR2 SFDVKD. This CDR3 is built from 15 residues. V dropped 4 bases and J dropped 9 bases, with 18 bases sitting between them. CDR3 bases: TGTGCCACCAGTGACCGCGAGGGTTTTAAAAGTGAGCAGTTCTTC. Amino acids: CATSDREGFKSEQFF.

In DNA form, the CDR3 reads TGTGCCAGCAGGATTAACAGGGTACGGAATAATTCACCCCTCCACTTT. It specifies CASRINRVRNNSPLHF. The rearrangement links TRBV28 to TRBJ1-6, with D perhaps TRBD1 (6 bases). Germline V gene data show CDR1 as MDHEN and CDR2 as SYDVKM. V was cut by 6 bases and J by 5 bases, with 17 bases left in between. The CDR3 has 16 amino acids. The full variable domain, with the rest looked up from reference TRBV28 and TRBJ1-6, is DVKVTQSSRYLVKRTGEKVFLECVQDMDHENMFWYRQDPGLGLRLIYFSYDVKMKEKGDIPEGYSVSREKKERFSLILESASTNQTSMYLCASRINRVRNNSPLHFGNGTRLTVT.

This clone has a single count. The chain recombines TRBV9 with TRBJ2-7; possibly TRBD1 or TRBD2 for D (6 bases each). V lost 0 bases and J 9 bases, leaving 19 bases between the germline ends. The CDR3 is 15 residues long. Germline V lookup: CDR1 SGDLS, CDR2 YYNGEE. The CDR3 loop is CASSVAPDAGGGQYF. In nucleotides, the CDR3 is TGTGCCAGCAGCGTAGCCCCGGACGCAGGAGGGGGGCAGTACTTC.

The chain combines TRBV5-4 with TRBJ1-2; 9 bases line up with TRBD1. This CDR3 has 15 residues. Germline V gene data show CDR1 as SGHNT and CDR2 as YYREEE (reference sequence). Trimming removed 4 bases from V and 8 bases from J; junction bases left unmatched: 12. The CDR3 region is CASSPAGDRVIGYTF. CDR3 in DNA: TGTGCCAGCAGCCCTGCCGGGGACAGGGTGATCGGCTACACCTTC.

CDR3 DNA: TGTGCCTGGAGCGCCGGGACGGGAAATCAGCCCCAGCATTTT. The encoded protein is CAWSAGTGNQPQHF. The V gene is TRBV30, the J gene TRBJ1-5; D perhaps matches TRBD1 (5 bases). Trimming took 3 bases from V and 4 from J, leaving 13 bases between them. Germline V gives CDR1 GTSNPN, CDR2 SVGIG (reference sequence). CDR3 length: 14 amino acids. The full variable domain, in which reference TRBV30 and TRBJ1-5 provide the parts outside the CDR3, is SQTIHQWPATLVQPVGSPLSLECTVEGTSNPNLYWYRQAAGRGLQLLFYSVGIGQISSEVPQNLSASRPQDRQFILSSKKLLLSDSGFYLCAWSAGTGNQPQHFGDGTRLSIL.

The chain joins TRBV7-2 to TRBJ1-5; 10 bases align to TRBD1. V lost 1 base to trimming and J lost 5 bases; unmatched junction nucleotides: 5. CDR1 is SGHTA, CDR2 FQGNSA, per germline. The CDR3 has 16 amino acids. CDR3 loop: CASSLDTGQGYQPQHF. In nucleotides, the CDR3 is TGTGCCAGCAGCTTAGATACGGGACAGGGGTATCAGCCCCAGCATTTT.

The chain joins TRBV28 to TRBJ1-2; possibly TRBD1 for D (6 bases). The V end was cut by 8 bases, the J end by 5 bases, with 15 bases between. The CDR3 contains 13 residues. The germline CDR1 and CDR2 sequences are MDHEN and SYDVKM. Here the CDR3 reads CASWGRGPYGYTF. CDR3 DNA: TGTGCCAGCTGGGGCAGGGGCCCATATGGCTACACCTTC.

This chain uses TRBV27 with TRBJ1-5, with a weak D call TRBD1 (5 bases). Trimming shortened V by 6 bases and J by 4 bases, and 13 bases separated the two germline ends. Germline CDR1 reads MNHEY; CDR2 reads SMNVEV (reference sequence). The CDR3 spans 14 residues. CDR3 in DNA: TGTGCCAGCAGCCGGGACGGGCTTAATCAGCCCCAGCATTTT. Translating it yields CASSRDGLNQPQHF.

V gene TRBV12-3 or TRBV12-4 combines with J gene TRBJ2-5; unclear D gene. CDR3 length: 11 amino acids. V lost 3 bases to trimming and J lost 1 base, with 0 bases between them. In DNA form, the CDR3 reads TGTGCCAGCAGTTTCCAAGAGACCCAGTACTTC. Translation: CASSFQETQYF.